The rows below give T cell receptor beta chains drawn from one sample of a study of CD8 T cells in Susac syndrome. TCRdb ran MiXCR on the immunoSEQ multiplex PCR reads and lists one entry per CDR3 protein. The profile shows some 200,000 distinct CDR3 sequences, nearly 97% of them singletons. Material: CD4+ T cells from PBMCs. These TCRs come from a human donor with Susac syndrome. Each CDR3 is given with its conserved first and last residue. A D gene is named only where the DNA matches it firmly. Clone size is not always given. Where it is, it says once, few, many or a class for expanded clones.

abundance,len,j_gene,v_gene,d_gene,CDR3aa,CDR3nt
-,15,TRBJ1-2,TRBV6-2/TRBV6-3,-,CASSPTGPEVYGYTF,TGTGCCAGCAGTCCCACCGGGCCCGAAGTCTATGGCTACACCTTC
-,15,TRBJ1-2,TRBV14,TRBD1,CASSQASGQGFGYTF,TGTGCCAGCAGCCAAGCTTCGGGACAGGGTTTTGGCTACACCTTC
few,13,TRBJ2-3,TRBV20-1,TRBD1,CSARQGGTDTQYF,TGCAGTGCCCGACAGGGCGGCACAGATACGCAGTATTTT
-,15,TRBJ1-5,TRBV12-3/TRBV12-4,-,CASSRAGTRNQPQHF,TGTGCCAGCAGTAGGGCAGGCACCAGGAATCAGCCCCAGCATTTT
-,14,TRBJ2-3,TRBV12-3/TRBV12-4,-,CASSSLRGPDTQYF,TGTGCCAGCAGTTCTCTGCGGGGGCCAGATACGCAGTATTTT
-,13,TRBJ2-5,TRBV18,-,CASSPPSQETQYF,TGTGCCAGCTCACCACCCAGCCAAGAGACCCAGTACTTC
-,14,TRBJ1-1,TRBV29-1,-,CSVDVQGWDTEAFF,TGCAGCGTTGACGTACAGGGATGGGACACTGAAGCTTTCTTT
-,12,TRBJ2-5,TRBV20-1,-,CSARDLRGTQYF,TGCAGTGCTAGAGATCTTCGCGGGACCCAGTACTTC
-,11,TRBJ2-7,TRBV25-1,-,CASSGIYEQYF,TGTGCCAGCAGTGGTATCTACGAGCAGTACTTC
-,12,TRBJ1-5,TRBV14,-,CASSLGETVQHF,TGTGCCAGCAGCCTAGGGGAGACAGTTCAGCATTTT
-,14,TRBJ2-3,TRBV5-1,TRBD2,CASKAGGGTDTQYF,TGCGCCAGCAAGGCGGGGGGGGGCACAGATACGCAGTATTTT
-,15,TRBJ2-7,TRBV7-2,TRBD1,CASRETGFNTYEQYF,TGTGCCAGCAGAGAGACAGGGTTCAACACCTACGAGCAGTACTTC
-,15,TRBJ1-1,TRBV4-1,TRBD1,CASSQLDRDFTEAFF,TGCGCCAGCAGCCAGTTGGACAGGGATTTCACTGAAGCTTTCTTT
-,12,TRBJ2-5,TRBV29-1,-,CSVRARQETQYF,TGCAGCGTTAGGGCACGACAAGAGACCCAGTACTTC
-,12,TRBJ2-7,TRBV20-1,TRBD1,CSAPGQGPEQYF,TGCAGTGCTCCGGGACAGGGGCCCGAGCAGTACTTC
-,14,TRBJ2-5,TRBV6-5,-,CASSLGQRWETQYF,TGTGCCAGCAGTCTTGGACAGCGATGGGAGACCCAGTACTTC
-,17,TRBJ2-2,TRBV27,TRBD2,CASRGLAGLANTGELFF,TGTGCCAGCAGGGGACTAGCGGGGCTCGCGAACACCGGGGAGCTGTTTTTT
-,15,TRBJ1-6,TRBV20-1,TRBD1,CSAFTDRGNNSPLHF,TGCAGTGCCTTTACGGACAGGGGGAACAATTCACCCCTCCACTTT
-,15,TRBJ1-1,TRBV19,-,CASSILGAKNTEAFF,TGTGCCAGTAGTATCCTAGGGGCGAAGAACACTGAAGCTTTCTTT
-,16,TRBJ2-7,TRBV21-1,-,CASSGPSGGSTYEQYF,TGTGCCAGCAGCGGGCCCAGTGGCGGAAGCACCTACGAGCAGTACTTC
-,15,TRBJ2-5,TRBV6-1,TRBD2,CASSDQGSGGETQYF,TGTGCCAGCAGTGATCAGGGATCCGGGGGGGAGACCCAGTACTTC
-,14,TRBJ2-1,TRBV12-3/TRBV12-4,-,CASSLKTGSSGQFF,TGTGCCAGCAGTTTAAAGACCGGGTCCAGCGGGCAGTTCTTC
-,17,TRBJ2-3,TRBV4-2,TRBD2,CASSPNAVAGGPDTQYF,TGTGCCAGCAGCCCAAACGCGGTAGCGGGGGGCCCAGATACGCAGTATTTT
-,13,TRBJ2-7,TRBV2,TRBD1,CASSSGTGYEQYF,TGTGCCAGCAGTTCCGGGACAGGCTACGAGCAGTACTTC
-,14,TRBJ2-7,TRBV29-1,-,CSVWGTRAPYEQYF,TGCAGCGTTTGGGGAACGAGAGCGCCCTACGAGCAGTACTTC
-,15,TRBJ1-3,TRBV29-1,-,CSVARGGLSGNTIYF,TGCAGCGTTGCTCGGGGCGGACTCTCTGGAAACACCATATATTTT
-,16,TRBJ1-6,TRBV9,-,CASSVGGSAYNSPLHF,TGTGCCAGCAGCGTAGGAGGGTCGGCCTATAATTCACCCCTCCACTTT
-,14,TRBJ1-6,TRBV30,-,CAWSVKSPSSPLHF,TGTGCCTGGAGTGTGAAGAGCCCGAGTTCACCCCTCCACTTT
-,13,TRBJ1-1,TRBV6-2/TRBV6-3,-,CASSSRTVTEAFF,TGTGCCAGCAGTTCCCGGACAGTCACTGAAGCTTTCTTT
-,19,TRBJ2-1,TRBV9,TRBD1,CASSVRIGQGASSYNEQFF,TGTGCCAGCAGCGTAAGAATAGGCCAGGGGGCTAGCTCCTACAATGAGCAGTTCTTC
-,15,TRBJ2-1,TRBV29-1,TRBD1,CSVALQGVPYNEQFF,TGCAGCGTTGCCTTACAGGGGGTCCCTTACAATGAGCAGTTCTTC
-,17,TRBJ1-1,TRBV4-2,-,CASSQVTFQGRNTEAFF,TGTGCCAGCAGCCAGGTAACGTTTCAGGGGAGGAACACTGAAGCTTTCTTT
-,13,TRBJ2-1,TRBV30,-,CAWSPSLASEQFF,TGTGCCTGGAGCCCCTCACTAGCTTCTGAGCAGTTCTTC
-,12,TRBJ1-3,TRBV29-1,-,CSARNSGNTIYF,TGCAGCGCCAGGAACTCTGGAAACACCATATATTTT
-,15,TRBJ2-1,TRBV3-1,TRBD2,CASSQAGGPHNEQFF,TGTGCCAGCAGCCAAGCGGGGGGGCCCCACAATGAGCAGTTCTTC
-,12,TRBJ1-2,TRBV20-1,TRBD1,CSATATGEGYTF,TGCAGTGCCACCGCGACAGGGGAAGGCTACACCTTC
-,14,TRBJ1-5,TRBV19,-,CASSIGASHQPQHF,TGTGCCAGTAGTATAGGGGCCAGCCATCAGCCCCAGCATTTT
-,14,TRBJ1-5,TRBV12-3/TRBV12-4,TRBD1,CASSQGGRSQPQHF,TGTGCCAGCAGTCAGGGGGGTCGTAGTCAGCCCCAGCATTTT
-,14,TRBJ2-7,TRBV3-1,TRBD2,CASSQSGGAHEQYF,TGTGCCAGCAGCCAAAGCGGGGGGGCCCACGAGCAGTACTTC
-,17,TRBJ2-1,TRBV5-1,TRBD2,CASTPRAGGSSYNEQFF,TGCGCCAGCACCCCACGAGCGGGGGGAAGCTCCTACAATGAGCAGTTCTTC
-,14,TRBJ2-7,TRBV29-1,TRBD1,CSVLTGGVSYEQYF,TGCAGCGTCTTGACAGGGGGCGTTTCCTACGAGCAGTACTTC
-,14,TRBJ2-5,TRBV12-3/TRBV12-4,-,CASGGQPGQETQYF,TGTGCCAGCGGGGGCCAGCCCGGGCAAGAGACCCAGTACTTC
-,15,TRBJ2-7,TRBV30,TRBD2,CAWSVGRGPSYEQYF,TGTGCCTGGAGTGTAGGGAGGGGTCCCTCCTACGAGCAGTACTTC
-,14,TRBJ2-2,TRBV5-1,-,CASSGGAETGELFF,TGCGCCAGCAGCGGGGGGGCCGAGACCGGGGAGCTGTTTTTT
-,14,TRBJ1-2,TRBV5-1,-,CASSLEGYMYGYTF,TGCGCCAGCAGCTTGGAGGGTTATATGTATGGCTACACCTTC
few,11,TRBJ2-7,TRBV6-2/TRBV6-3,-,CASSRRDEQYF,TGTGCCAGCAGCCGCCGAGACGAGCAGTACTTC
-,18,TRBJ2-1,TRBV19,-,CASSIPTPGRSSYNEQFF,TGTGCCAGTAGTATCCCCACCCCAGGGCGCAGCTCCTACAATGAGCAGTTCTTT
-,14,TRBJ1-2,TRBV15,-,CATSRGGGVYGYTF,TGTGCCACCAGCAGAGGAGGGGGAGTATATGGCTACACCTTC
-,14,TRBJ1-3,TRBV29-1,TRBD1,CSVGKDRAGNTIYF,TGCAGCGTGGGGAAGGACAGGGCTGGAAACACCATATATTTT
-,16,TRBJ2-1,TRBV7-9,-,CASSSRLGRNDNEQFF,TGTGCCAGCAGCTCCAGGCTGGGGAGAAATGACAATGAGCAGTTCTTC
-,14,TRBJ2-7,TRBV6-2/TRBV6-3,-,CASSYNPTRYEQYF,TGTGCCAGCAGTTACAACCCTACTCGCTACGAGCAGTACTTC
-,15,TRBJ1-5,TRBV30,-,CAWSRGTASNQPQHF,TGTGCCTGGAGTAGGGGTACAGCTAGCAATCAGCCCCAGCATTTT
-,13,TRBJ2-2,TRBV30,-,CALGAPNTGELFF,TGTGCCTTGGGGGCACCGAACACCGGGGAGCTGTTTTTT
-,13,TRBJ1-1,TRBV3-1,-,CASSQKRNTEAFF,TGTGCCAGCAGCCAAAAGCGGAACACTGAAGCTTTCTTT
-,15,TRBJ2-1,TRBV7-9,TRBD2,CATRLAGGPYNEQFF,TGTGCCACCCGGCTGGCGGGGGGGCCATACAATGAGCAGTTCTTC